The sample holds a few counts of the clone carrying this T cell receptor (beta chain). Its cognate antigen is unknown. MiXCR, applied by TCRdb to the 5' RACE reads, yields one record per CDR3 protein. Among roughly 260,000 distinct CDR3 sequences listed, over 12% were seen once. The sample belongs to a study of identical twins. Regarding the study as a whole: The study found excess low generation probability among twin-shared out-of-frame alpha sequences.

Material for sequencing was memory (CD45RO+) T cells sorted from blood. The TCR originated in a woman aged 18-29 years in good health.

The CDR3 coding sequence is TGTGCCAGCAGTTTCCTCATAGCGGGGGGTTACAATGAGCAGTTCTTC. Protein sequence: CASSFLIAGGYNEQFF. The V call is TRBV27, the J call TRBJ2-1, with 10 bases identical to TRBD2. The CDR3 is 16 residues long. V lost 3 bases, J lost 4 bases, and 6 bases stayed unmatched. Germline V gene sequence: CDR1 MNHEY, CDR2 SMNVEV (reference sequence).